This T cell receptor (beta chain) was found in a study of cytomegalovirus exposure and HLA in healthy donors. The assay was immunoSEQ multiplex PCR, and TCRdb's table has in-frame clones only and misses some. The table lists some 150,000 clones, about nine tenths of them singletons, with 4.5% to 5.5% in the top ten. General study results and limits: Cytomegalovirus-associated TCR beta chains were listed, numbering some 180.

Among the approximately 110 subjects of the validation cohort, separate from the roughly 650-subject first cohort, were the donors. Regarding this clone: Its antigen is not identified.

This CDR3 spans 14 amino acids. Germline V gene data show CDR1 as MDHEN and CDR2 as SYDVKM. The V end lost 5 bases, the J end lost 0 bases, and 11 bases lay between the germline ends. This TCR was recovered from a man aged 18 to 35 in good health and CMV-seropositive. The specimen sequenced was PBMCs. V is TRBV28 and J is TRBJ2-7; D may be TRBD2 (5 bases). The CDR3 sequence is CASSLEGFSYEQYF. CDR3 in DNA: TGTGCCAGCAGTCTAGAGGGTTTCTCCTACGAGCAGTACTTC.